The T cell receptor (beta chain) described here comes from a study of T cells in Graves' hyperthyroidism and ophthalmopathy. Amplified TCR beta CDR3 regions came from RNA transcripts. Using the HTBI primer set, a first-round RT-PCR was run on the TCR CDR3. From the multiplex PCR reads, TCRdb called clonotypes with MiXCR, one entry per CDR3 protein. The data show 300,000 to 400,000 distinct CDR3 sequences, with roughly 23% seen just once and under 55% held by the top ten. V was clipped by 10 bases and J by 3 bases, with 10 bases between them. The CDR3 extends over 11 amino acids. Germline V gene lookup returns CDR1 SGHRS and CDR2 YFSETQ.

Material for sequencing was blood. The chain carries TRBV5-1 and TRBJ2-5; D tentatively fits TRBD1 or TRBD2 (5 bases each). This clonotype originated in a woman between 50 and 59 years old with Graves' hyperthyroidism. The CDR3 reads CARDGKETQYF. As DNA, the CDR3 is TGCGCCCGGGACGGAAAAGAGACCCAGTACTTC.